At least ten counts were recorded for the clone carrying this TCR beta chain. The sample originates from a study of regulatory T cells in long-lasting Graves disease. As for time point: newly diagnosed GD, antithyroid drugs for less than 3 months. PBMC RNA was the source of the TCR library. Construction of TCR beta libraries relied on iRepertoire HTBI primers and on Arm-PCR targeting CDR3 regions. Each CDR3 protein gets one entry after TCRdb re-called the multiplex PCR reads with MiXCR. The sample lists around 470,000 distinct CDR3 sequences; 14% were seen once. Trimming took off 3 bases at V and 0 bases at J, with 13 bases between the two ends. The CDR3 length is 16 residues. From germline, CDR1 is SNHLY and CDR2 FYNNEI. The same data also went into a second study, on T cells in Graves' hyperthyroidism and ophthalmopathy. That report adds: TCR CDR3 underwent first-round RT-PCR with the HTBI primer set.

This material consisted of peripheral blood mononuclear cells (PBMCs), taken at new diagnosis, from a patient treated with antithyroid drugs. The rearrangement links TRBV2 to TRBJ2-3, with D perhaps TRBD1 (5 bases). This receptor was identified in a woman between 50 and 59 years old with Graves disease. As DNA, the CDR3 is TGTGCCAGCAGTGAGTTGGGTGCAGGGAGCACAGATACGCAGTATTTT. Amino acid sequence: CASSELGAGSTDTQYF.